This record concerns one T cell receptor beta chain sequence. The antigen it recognizes is unknown. No base-level quality is on record; no much larger clone is a single base apart. The library was obtained by the immunoSEQ multiplex PCR assay. Here the immuneACCESS table is served through TCRdb, limited to in-frame sequences with V and J called. Missing clones are a known gap in these copies; in checked studies unresolved V genes cover under half, and the rest lacks a known reason. Recorded for this sample are tens of thousands of clones; roughly nine tenths of them occurred a single time. Over 0.25% of the sample goes to the ten largest clones. This sample stems from a study of T cell changes during pregnancy in multiple sclerosis (dated by TCRdb to the late 2010s). For the study in its entirety: The study looked at changes in the T cell repertoire across pregnancy in women with multiple sclerosis.

The CDR3 spans 18 residues, from the cysteine through the phenylalanine. Only the CDR3 portion is preserved as DNA: 54 bases, with reading frame beginning at the first base. Per the germline V gene (reference sequence), SGHNT is the CDR1 and YYREEE is the CDR2. The V end gives up 3 bases and the J end 1 base, leaving 12 bases in the junction not matched to a gene. This specimen was CD4+ T cells from peripheral blood mononuclear cells, taken in the third trimester of pregnancy. The chain is made from TRBV5-4 and TRBJ2-5, and TRBD2 aligns with 10 junction nucleotides. The clonotype was recovered from a female donor in good health, enrolled as a control in a pregnancy study. The nucleotide sequence is given as TGTGCCAGCAGCTCCCCTAGCGGGGGAGTATCTTTCCAAGAGACCCAGTACTTC. Its translation is CASSSPSGGVSFQETQYF.